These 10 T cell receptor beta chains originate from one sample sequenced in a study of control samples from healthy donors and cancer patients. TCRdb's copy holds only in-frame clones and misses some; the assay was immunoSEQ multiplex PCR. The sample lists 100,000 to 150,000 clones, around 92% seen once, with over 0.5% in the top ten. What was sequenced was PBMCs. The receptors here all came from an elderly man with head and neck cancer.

In nucleotides, the CDR3 is TGTGCCAGTACGGATGCAATCCCCGGAAACACCATATATTTT. Its translation is CASTDAIPGNTIYF. V usage is TRBV19 and J usage is TRBJ1-3; D is unclear. The CDR3 has 14 amino acids. Germline values: CDR1 LNHDA, CDR2 SQIVND (reference sequence). Trimming removed 7 bases from V and 4 bases from J, with 14 bases in between.

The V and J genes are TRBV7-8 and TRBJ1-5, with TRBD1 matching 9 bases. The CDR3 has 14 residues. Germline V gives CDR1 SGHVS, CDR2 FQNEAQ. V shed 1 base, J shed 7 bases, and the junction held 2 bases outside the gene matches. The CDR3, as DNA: TGTGCCAGCAGCTTAGGGACAGGGGTCCAGCCCCAGCATTTT. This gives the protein CASSLGTGVQPQHF. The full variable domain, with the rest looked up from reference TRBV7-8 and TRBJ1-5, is GAGVSQSPRYKVAKRGQDVALRCDPISGHVSLFWYQQALGQGPEFLTYFQNEAQLDKSGLPSDRFFAERPEGSVSTLKIQRTQQEDSAVYLCASSLGTGVQPQHFGDGTRLSIL.

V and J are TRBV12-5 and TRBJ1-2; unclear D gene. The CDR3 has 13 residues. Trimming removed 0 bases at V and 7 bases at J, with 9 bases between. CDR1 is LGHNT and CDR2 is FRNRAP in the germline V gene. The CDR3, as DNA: TGTGCTAGTGGTTTGGTAGTGTGGGGTGGCTACACCTTC. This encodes CASGLVVWGGYTF. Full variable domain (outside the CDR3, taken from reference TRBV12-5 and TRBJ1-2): DARVTQTPRHKVTEMGQEVTMRCQPILGHNTVFWYRQTMMQGLELLAYFRNRAPLDDSGMPKDRFSAEMPDATLATLKIQPSEPRDSAVYFCASGLVVWGGYTFGSGTRLTVV.

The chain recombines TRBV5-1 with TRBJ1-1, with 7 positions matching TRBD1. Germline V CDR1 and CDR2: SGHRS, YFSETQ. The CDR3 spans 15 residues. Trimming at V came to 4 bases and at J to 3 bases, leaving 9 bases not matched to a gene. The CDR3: CASSALGGTDTEAFF. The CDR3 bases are TGCGCCAGCAGCGCCCTTGGGGGGACAGACACTGAAGCTTTCTTT.

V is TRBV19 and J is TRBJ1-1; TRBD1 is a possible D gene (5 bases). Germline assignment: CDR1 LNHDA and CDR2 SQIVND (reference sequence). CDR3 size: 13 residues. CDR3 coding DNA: TGTGGCGTTGAGGGACCGACGAACACTGAAGCTTTCTTT. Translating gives CGVEGPTNTEAFF.

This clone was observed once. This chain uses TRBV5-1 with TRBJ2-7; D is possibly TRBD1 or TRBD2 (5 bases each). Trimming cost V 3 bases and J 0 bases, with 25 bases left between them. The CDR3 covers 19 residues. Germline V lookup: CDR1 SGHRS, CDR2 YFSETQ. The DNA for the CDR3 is TGCGCCAGCAGCTCTGATGCCGGGACGTCTTACACCTCCTCCTACGAGCAGTACTTC. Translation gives CASSSDAGTSYTSSYEQYF.

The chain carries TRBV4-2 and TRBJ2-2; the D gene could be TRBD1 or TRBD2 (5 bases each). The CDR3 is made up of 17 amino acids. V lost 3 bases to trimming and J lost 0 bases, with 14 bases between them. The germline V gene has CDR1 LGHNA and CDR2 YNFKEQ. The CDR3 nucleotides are TGTGCCAGCAGCCACCCCGGGACGGCCTCGAACACCGGGGAGCTGTTTTTT. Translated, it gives CASSHPGTASNTGELFF.

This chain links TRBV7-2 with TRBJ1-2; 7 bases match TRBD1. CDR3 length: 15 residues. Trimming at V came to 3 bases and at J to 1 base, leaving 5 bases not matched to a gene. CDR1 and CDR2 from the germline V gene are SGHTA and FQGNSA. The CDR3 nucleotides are TGTGCCAGCAGCTTGAGGACAGGCCTTAACTATGGCTACACCTTC. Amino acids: CASSLRTGLNYGYTF.

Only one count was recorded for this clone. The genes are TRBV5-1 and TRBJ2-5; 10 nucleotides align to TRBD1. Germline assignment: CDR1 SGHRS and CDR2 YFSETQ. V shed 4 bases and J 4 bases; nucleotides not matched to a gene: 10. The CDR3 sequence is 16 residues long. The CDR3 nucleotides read TGCGCCAGCAGCGAACGACAGGGGGCGATTGGAGAGACCCAGTACTTC. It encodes CASSERQGAIGETQYF.

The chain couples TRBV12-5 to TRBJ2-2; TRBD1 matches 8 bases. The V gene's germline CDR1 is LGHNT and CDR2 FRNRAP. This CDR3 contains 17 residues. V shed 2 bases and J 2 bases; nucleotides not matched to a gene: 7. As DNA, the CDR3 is TGTGCTAGTGGTTTGCCCAGGGGGCCGACAAACACCGGGGAGCTGTTTTTT. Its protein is CASGLPRGPTNTGELFF.